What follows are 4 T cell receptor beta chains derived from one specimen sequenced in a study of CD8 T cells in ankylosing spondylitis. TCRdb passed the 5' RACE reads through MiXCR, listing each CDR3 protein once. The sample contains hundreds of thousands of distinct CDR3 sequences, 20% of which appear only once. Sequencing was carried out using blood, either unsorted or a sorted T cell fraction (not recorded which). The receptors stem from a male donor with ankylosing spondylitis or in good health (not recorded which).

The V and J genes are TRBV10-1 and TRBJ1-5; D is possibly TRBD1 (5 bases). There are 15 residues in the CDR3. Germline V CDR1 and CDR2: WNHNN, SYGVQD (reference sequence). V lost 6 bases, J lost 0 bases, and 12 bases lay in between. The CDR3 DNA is TGCGCCAGCAGGGCCGGGGCAGTTAGCAATCAGCCCCAGCATTTT. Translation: CASRAGAVSNQPQHF.

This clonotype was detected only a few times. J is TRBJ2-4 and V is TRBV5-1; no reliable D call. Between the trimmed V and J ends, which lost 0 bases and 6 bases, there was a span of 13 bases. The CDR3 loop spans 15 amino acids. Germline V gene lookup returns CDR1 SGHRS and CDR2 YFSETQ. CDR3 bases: TGCGCCAGCAGCTTGGCCCTTTCCCAGCCAAACATTCAGTACTTC. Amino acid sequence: CASSLALSQPNIQYF.

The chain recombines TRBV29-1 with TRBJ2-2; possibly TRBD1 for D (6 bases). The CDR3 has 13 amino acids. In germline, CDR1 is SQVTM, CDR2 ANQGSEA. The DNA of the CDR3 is TGCGGGATCAGGGGCCCGGGGACCGGGGAGCTGTTTTTT. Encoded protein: CGIRGPGTGELFF.

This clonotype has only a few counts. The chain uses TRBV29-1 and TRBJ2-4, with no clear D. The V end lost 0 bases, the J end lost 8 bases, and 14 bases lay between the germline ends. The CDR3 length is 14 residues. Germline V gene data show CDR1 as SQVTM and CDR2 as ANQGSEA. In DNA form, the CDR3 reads TGCAGCGTTGAAGATCTCGGCGGCGGTGACATTCAGTACTTC. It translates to CSVEDLGGGDIQYF.